This T cell receptor beta chain appears in the sequencing data of a study of monozygotic twins with inflammatory bowel disease. Concerning this clonotype: Its antigen remains unidentified.

TCRdb processed the 5' RACE reads again and assigns one entry to each CDR3 protein, with no DNA. Here the sample table reports about 380,000 distinct CDR3 sequences. This CDR3 has 12 amino acids. CDR1 is SGHVS, CDR2 FQNEAQ, per germline. General study results and limits: No one strong IBD-associated signal or clonotype was supported. Repertoire similarity matched across concordant and discordant twins, perhaps owing to limited power.

The chain joins TRBV7-8 to TRBJ1-4. The receptor was isolated from a human donor with ulcerative colitis or Crohn's disease, or a healthy co-twin of an affected twin (not recorded which). Sequencing was performed on blood. Here the CDR3 reads CASRSGGEKLFF.